These T cell receptor beta chains were read from a single sample in a study of identical twins. TCRdb re-called the 5' RACE reads with MiXCR, one entry per CDR3 protein. The sample contains around 450,000 distinct CDR3 sequences, more than 13% of which appear only once. These same records also appear under a second study, on yellow fever vaccine responses in identical twins.

The sample taken for sequencing was CD4+ T cells sorted from blood. Every receptor here comes from a woman under 30 in good health. CDR3s include the opening cysteine and the closing phenylalanine or tryptophan. The D gene is left open where the match is weak. Size tells how often a clone was seen (once, few, many) or the class of an expanded clone, and some rows leave it out.

v_gene,j_gene,abundance,d_gene,CDR3aa,CDR3nt
TRBV10-1,TRBJ2-1,NA,NA,CASSDGGSSYNEQFF,TGCGCCAGCAGTGACGGCGGCAGCTCCTACAATGAGCAGTTCTTC
TRBV2,TRBJ1-1,NA,NA,CASRVGANTEAFF,TGTGCCAGCAGGGTTGGGGCGAACACTGAAGCTTTCTTT
TRBV2,TRBJ1-2,NA,NA,CASGGDINYGYTF,TGTGCCAGCGGGGGGGACATTAACTATGGCTACACCTTC
TRBV7-2,TRBJ2-7,few,NA,CASSFDVFSYEQYF,TGTGCCAGCAGCTTCGACGTATTCTCCTACGAGCAGTACTTC
TRBV12-3/TRBV12-4,TRBJ2-6,NA,NA,CASSLGLGGENSGANVLTF,TGTGCCAGCAGTCTAGGCCTCGGGGGTGAGAACTCTGGGGCCAACGTCCTGACTTTC
TRBV11-2,TRBJ1-2,NA,NA,CASSLSESGGYTF,TGTGCCAGCAGCTTATCTGAAAGCGGTGGCTACACCTTC
TRBV20-1,TRBJ2-3,many,NA,CSAPDNTDTQYF,TGCAGTGCCCCGGACAACACAGATACGCAGTATTTT
TRBV28,TRBJ2-7,few,NA,CASRNPGGVYEQYF,TGTGCCAGCAGGAACCCAGGGGGGGTCTACGAGCAGTACTTC
TRBV6-5,TRBJ2-2,few,NA,CASSYNSAANTGELFF,TGTGCCAGCAGTTATAACTCAGCTGCGAACACCGGGGAGCTGTTTTTT
TRBV7-9,TRBJ2-6,many,NA,CASSRSMGDWANVLTF,TGTGCCAGCAGCCGTTCGATGGGGGACTGGGCCAACGTCCTGACTTTC
TRBV20-1,TRBJ2-2,few,NA,CSAVDATGELFF,TGCAGTGCCGTGGACGCCACCGGGGAGCTGTTTTTT
TRBV6-1,TRBJ1-5,NA,TRBD1,CARGRQGRQPQHF,TGTGCCAGGGGGCGACAGGGCAGGCAGCCCCAGCATTTT
TRBV7-9,TRBJ2-7,few,NA,CASSRLVDIEQYF,TGTGCCAGCAGCAGGCTTGTCGACATCGAGCAGTACTTC
TRBV7-3,TRBJ2-2,NA,TRBD2,CASSLESGGAYTGELFF,TGTGCCAGCAGCTTAGAATCCGGGGGGGCCTACACCGGGGAGCTGTTTTTT
TRBV5-1,TRBJ1-1,NA,NA,CASSLDWRATFF,TGCGCCAGCAGCTTGGACTGGCGGGCCACTTTCTTT
TRBV3-1,TRBJ1-3,few,NA,CASSQAWQASSGNTIYF,TGTGCCAGCAGCCAAGCTTGGCAGGCGAGCTCTGGAAACACCATATATTTT
TRBV27,TRBJ1-1,few,TRBD1,CASSPYVGGTGRTEAFF,TGTGCCAGCAGCCCGTATGTAGGGGGCACGGGGCGGACTGAAGCTTTCTTT
TRBV4-1,TRBJ2-2,few,NA,CASSQDPPASSANTGELFF,TGCGCCAGCAGCCAAGACCCCCCAGCTAGCAGCGCGAACACCGGGGAGCTGTTTTTT
TRBV6-5,TRBJ2-7,few,NA,CASSYSARGSSYEQYF,TGTGCCAGCAGTTACTCGGCGAGGGGGAGCTCCTACGAGCAGTACTTC
TRBV7-7,TRBJ2-5,few,NA,CASSSGSGTQYF,TGTGCTAGCAGCTCAGGTTCCGGGACCCAGTACTTC
TRBV20-1,TRBJ1-1,few,NA,CSAHPGSTEAFF,TGCAGTGCCCACCCAGGGAGCACTGAAGCTTTCTTT
TRBV20-1,TRBJ1-5,NA,NA,CSAARTDQPQHF,TGCAGTGCGGCCAGGACGGATCAGCCCCAGCATTTT
TRBV6-1,TRBJ2-3,NA,NA,CASSGEGGRAQYF,TGTGCCAGCAGTGGGGAAGGGGGTAGAGCGCAGTATTTT
TRBV10-2,TRBJ2-3,few,NA,CASSDPTRTDTQYF,TGCGCCAGCAGTGATCCAACCCGCACAGATACGCAGTATTTT
TRBV7-3,TRBJ2-1,NA,NA,CASSLRSSSYNEQFF,TGTGCCAGCAGCTTACGATCTAGCTCCTACAATGAGCAGTTCTTC
TRBV24-1,TRBJ1-5,few,TRBD1,CATSDPGQGGNQPQHF,TGTGCCACCAGTGACCCCGGACAGGGGGGAAATCAGCCCCAGCATTTT
TRBV12-3/TRBV12-4,TRBJ2-1,few,TRBD2,CASRIAGGGPGEQFF,TGTGCCAGCAGAATAGCGGGAGGAGGTCCGGGTGAGCAGTTCTTC
TRBV9,TRBJ2-1,NA,NA,CASSVDRTSYNEQFF,TGTGCCAGCAGCGTAGATAGGACATCGTACAATGAGCAGTTCTTC
TRBV7-9,TRBJ2-7,NA,TRBD1,CASSTRTGLDEQYF,TGTGCCAGCAGCACCCGGACAGGGCTCGACGAGCAGTACTTC
TRBV11-2,TRBJ2-7,few,NA,CASSFTRQPYEQYF,TGTGCCAGCAGCTTTACCAGACAGCCCTACGAGCAGTACTTC
TRBV28,TRBJ2-2,NA,TRBD1,CASSIRTGVTGELFF,TGTGCCAGCAGTATTAGGACAGGGGTCACCGGGGAGCTGTTTTTT
TRBV2,TRBJ2-7,NA,TRBD1,CASSPTSGQPYEQYF,TGTGCCAGCAGCCCCACGTCGGGACAGCCCTACGAGCAGTACTTC
TRBV2,TRBJ2-2,few,TRBD1,CASSGSPGQGAEGGELFF,TGTGCCAGCAGTGGGAGCCCGGGACAGGGGGCTGAGGGCGGGGAGCTGTTTTTT
TRBV5-1,TRBJ1-1,many,NA,CASSLGAEAFF,TGTGCCAGCAGTTTGGGGGCAGAAGCTTTCTTT
TRBV5-4,TRBJ2-1,NA,TRBD2,CASSLEVSGLAYNEQFF,TGTGCCAGCAGCTTGGAGGTTTCGGGACTAGCCTACAATGAGCAGTTCTTC
TRBV20-1,TRBJ2-1,few,TRBD1,CSARETGLGQFF,TGCAGTGCTAGAGAGACAGGGCTAGGGCAGTTCTTC
TRBV11-2,TRBJ2-7,few,NA,CASSHTQGYEQYF,TGTGCCAGCAGCCATACACAAGGCTACGAGCAGTACTTC
TRBV7-9,TRBJ1-6,many,NA,CASAGWLDNSPLHF,TGTGCCAGCGCAGGGTGGTTGGATAATTCACCCCTCCACTTT
TRBV7-2,TRBJ2-3,NA,NA,CASTPKGTDTQYF,TGTGCCAGCACACCCAAGGGCACAGATACGCAGTATTTT
TRBV29-1,TRBJ2-7,few,NA,CSVEVPGLSYEQYF,TGCAGCGTTGAAGTTCCAGGTCTCTCCTACGAGCAGTACTTC
TRBV4-2,TRBJ2-3,NA,TRBD2,CASSQRTGTSDGDTQYF,TGTGCCAGCAGCCAAAGGACGGGGACTAGTGACGGAGATACGCAGTATTTT
TRBV27,TRBJ2-5,NA,NA,CASSLIRSRFPQETQYF,TGTGCCAGCAGTTTGATAAGGAGTAGGTTCCCTCAAGAGACCCAGTACTTC
TRBV7-9,TRBJ2-4,NA,NA,CASSLGQWDIQYF,TGTGCCAGCAGCCTAGGACAGTGGGACATTCAGTACTTC
TRBV6-2/TRBV6-3,TRBJ2-5,NA,NA,CASTGRNQETQYF,TGTGCCAGCACAGGCAGGAACCAAGAGACCCAGTACTTC
TRBV7-9,TRBJ1-1,few,NA,CASSGTADTEAFF,TGTGCCAGCAGCGGCACTGCGGACACTGAAGCTTTCTTT
TRBV19,TRBJ1-3,NA,NA,CASSPRRSSGNTIYF,TGTGCCAGTAGCCCTCGGCGGTCCTCTGGAAACACCATATATTTT
TRBV5-1,TRBJ1-2,few,NA,CASSSLPGGYTF,TGCGCCAGCAGCTCGCTTCCAGGAGGCTACACCTTC
TRBV24-1,TRBJ2-7,few,TRBD1,CATSDWARGQNWDEQYF,TGTGCCACCAGTGATTGGGCCAGGGGGCAGAATTGGGACGAGCAGTACTTC
TRBV5-1,TRBJ2-5,NA,NA,CASSSTDGFQETQYF,TGCGCCAGCAGCTCAACCGACGGGTTCCAAGAGACCCAGTACTTC
TRBV20-1,TRBJ2-6,NA,TRBD2,CSASREGFRGPSGANVLTF,TGCAGTGCTAGTAGGGAGGGCTTCCGCGGGCCTTCTGGGGCCAACGTCCTGACTTTC
TRBV20-1,TRBJ2-6,few,NA,CSASFGANVLTF,TGCAGTGCTAGCTTTGGGGCCAACGTCCTGACTTTC
TRBV10-3,TRBJ2-3,few,NA,CAISESLWATQYF,TGTGCCATCAGTGAGTCGTTATGGGCTACGCAGTATTTT
TRBV11-2,TRBJ2-5,NA,NA,CASSADSYSGETQYF,TGTGCCAGCAGCGCCGACTCCTACTCTGGGGAGACCCAGTACTTC
TRBV2,TRBJ2-3,few,NA,CASSPDREDTQYF,TGTGCCAGCAGTCCCGACCGCGAAGATACGCAGTATTTT
TRBV12-3/TRBV12-4,TRBJ2-7,many,NA,CASSLAGIEQYF,TGTGCCAGCAGTTTAGCGGGGATCGAGCAGTACTTC